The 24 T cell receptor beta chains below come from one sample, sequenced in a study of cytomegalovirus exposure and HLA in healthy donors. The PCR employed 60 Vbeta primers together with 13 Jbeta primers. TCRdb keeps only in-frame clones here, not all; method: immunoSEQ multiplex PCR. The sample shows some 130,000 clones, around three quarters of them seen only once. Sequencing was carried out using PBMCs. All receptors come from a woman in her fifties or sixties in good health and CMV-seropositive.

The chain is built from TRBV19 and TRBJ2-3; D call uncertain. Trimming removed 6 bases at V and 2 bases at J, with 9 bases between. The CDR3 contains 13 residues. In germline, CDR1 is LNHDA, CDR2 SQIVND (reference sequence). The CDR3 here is CASSGRHTDTQYF. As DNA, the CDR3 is TGTGCCAGTAGCGGCAGACACACAGATACGCAGTATTTT. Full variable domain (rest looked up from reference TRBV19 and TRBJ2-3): DGGITQSPKYLFRKEGQNVTLSCEQNLNHDAMYWYRQDPGQGLRLIYYSQIVNDFQKGDIAEGYSVSREKKESFPLTVTSAQKNPTAFYLCASSGRHTDTQYFGPGTRLTVL.

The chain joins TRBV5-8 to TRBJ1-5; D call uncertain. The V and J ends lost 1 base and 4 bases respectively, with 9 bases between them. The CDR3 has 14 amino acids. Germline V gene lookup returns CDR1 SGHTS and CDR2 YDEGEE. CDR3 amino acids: CASSLWSENQPQHF. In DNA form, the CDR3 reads TGTGCCAGCAGCTTGTGGTCGGAGAATCAGCCCCAGCATTTT.

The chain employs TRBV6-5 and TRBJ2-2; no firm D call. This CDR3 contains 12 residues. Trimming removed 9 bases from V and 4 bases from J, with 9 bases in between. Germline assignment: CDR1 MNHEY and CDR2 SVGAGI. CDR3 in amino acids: CASMQATGELFF. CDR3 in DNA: TGTGCCAGTATGCAGGCCACCGGGGAGCTGTTTTTT.

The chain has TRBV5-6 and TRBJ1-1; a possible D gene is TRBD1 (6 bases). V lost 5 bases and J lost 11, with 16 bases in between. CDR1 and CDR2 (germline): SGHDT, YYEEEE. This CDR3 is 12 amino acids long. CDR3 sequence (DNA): TGTGCCAGCAGTTTCGGACAGTCGGAGGCTTTCTTT. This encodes CASSFGQSEAFF. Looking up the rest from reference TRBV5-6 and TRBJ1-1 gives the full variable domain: DAGVTQSPTHLIKTRGQQVTLRCSPKSGHDTVSWYQQALGQGPQFIFQYYEEEERQRGNFPDRFSGHQFPNYSSELNVNALLLGDSALYLCASSFGQSEAFFGQGTRLTVV.

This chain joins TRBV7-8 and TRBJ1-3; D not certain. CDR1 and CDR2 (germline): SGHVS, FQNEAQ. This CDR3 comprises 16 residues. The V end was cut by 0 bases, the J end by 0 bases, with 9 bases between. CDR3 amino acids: CASSLARIISGNTIYF. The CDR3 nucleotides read TGTGCCAGCAGCTTAGCGAGGATAATCTCTGGAAACACCATATATTTT. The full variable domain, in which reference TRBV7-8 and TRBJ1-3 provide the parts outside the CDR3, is GAGVSQSPRYKVAKRGQDVALRCDPISGHVSLFWYQQALGQGPEFLTYFQNEAQLDKSGLPSDRFFAERPEGSVSTLKIQRTQQEDSAVYLCASSLARIISGNTIYFGEGSWLTVV.

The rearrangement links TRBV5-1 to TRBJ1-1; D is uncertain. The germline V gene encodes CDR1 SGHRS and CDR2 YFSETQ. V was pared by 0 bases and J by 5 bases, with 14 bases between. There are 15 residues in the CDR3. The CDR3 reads CASSLDGQARTEAFF. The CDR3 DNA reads TGCGCCAGCAGCTTGGACGGCCAGGCCAGGACTGAAGCTTTCTTT.

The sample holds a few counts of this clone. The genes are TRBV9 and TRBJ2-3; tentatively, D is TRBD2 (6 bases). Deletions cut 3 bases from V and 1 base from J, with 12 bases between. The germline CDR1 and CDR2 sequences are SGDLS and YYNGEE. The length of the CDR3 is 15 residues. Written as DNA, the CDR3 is TGTGCCAGCAGCGGGGACGGGGGACGCACAGATACGCAGTATTTT. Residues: CASSGDGGRTDTQYF.

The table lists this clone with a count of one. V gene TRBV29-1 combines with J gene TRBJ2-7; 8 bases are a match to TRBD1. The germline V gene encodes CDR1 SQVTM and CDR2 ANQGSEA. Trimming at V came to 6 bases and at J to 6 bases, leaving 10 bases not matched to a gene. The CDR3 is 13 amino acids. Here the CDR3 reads CSVTGVGSIEQYF. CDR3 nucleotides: TGCAGCGTGACAGGGGTAGGGTCTATCGAGCAGTACTTC.

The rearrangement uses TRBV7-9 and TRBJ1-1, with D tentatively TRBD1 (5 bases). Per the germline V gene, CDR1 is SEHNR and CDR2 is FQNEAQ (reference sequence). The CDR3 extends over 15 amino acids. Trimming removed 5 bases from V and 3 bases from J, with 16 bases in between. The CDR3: CASSRGWAGDTEAFF. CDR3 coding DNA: TGTGCCAGCAGCCGTGGGTGGGCGGGGGACACTGAAGCTTTCTTT.

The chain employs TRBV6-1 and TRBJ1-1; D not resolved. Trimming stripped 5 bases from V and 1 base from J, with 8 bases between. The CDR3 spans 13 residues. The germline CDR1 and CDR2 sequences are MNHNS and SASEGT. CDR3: CASSYPGNTEAFF. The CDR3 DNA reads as TGTGCCAGCAGTTATCCCGGGAACACTGAAGCTTTCTTT.

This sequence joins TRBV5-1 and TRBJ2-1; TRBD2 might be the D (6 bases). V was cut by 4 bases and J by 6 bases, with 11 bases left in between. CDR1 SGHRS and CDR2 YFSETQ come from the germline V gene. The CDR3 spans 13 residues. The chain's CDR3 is CASSSGLPNEQFF. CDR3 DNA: TGCGCCAGCAGCAGTGGACTACCCAATGAGCAGTTCTTC.

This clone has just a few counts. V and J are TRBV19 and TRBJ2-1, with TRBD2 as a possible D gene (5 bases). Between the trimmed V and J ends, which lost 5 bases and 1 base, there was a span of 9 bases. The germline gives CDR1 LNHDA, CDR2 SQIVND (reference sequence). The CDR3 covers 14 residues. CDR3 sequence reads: CASSAGNSYNEQFF. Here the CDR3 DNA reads TGTGCCAGTAGTGCCGGGAATTCCTACAATGAGCAGTTCTTC.

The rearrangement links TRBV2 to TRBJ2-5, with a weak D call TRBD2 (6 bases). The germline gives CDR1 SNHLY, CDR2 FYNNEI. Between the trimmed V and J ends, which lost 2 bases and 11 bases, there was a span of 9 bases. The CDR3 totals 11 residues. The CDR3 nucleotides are TGTGCCAGCAGTGAACCGGGGGAGCAGTACTTC. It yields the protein CASSEPGEQYF.

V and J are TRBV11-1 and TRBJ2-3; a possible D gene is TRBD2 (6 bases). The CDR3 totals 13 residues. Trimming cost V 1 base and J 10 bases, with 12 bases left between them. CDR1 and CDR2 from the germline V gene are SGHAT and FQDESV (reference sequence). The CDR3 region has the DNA TGTGCCAGCAGCTTAGTCACCGGCGGGGCGCAGTATTTT. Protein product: CASSLVTGGAQYF.

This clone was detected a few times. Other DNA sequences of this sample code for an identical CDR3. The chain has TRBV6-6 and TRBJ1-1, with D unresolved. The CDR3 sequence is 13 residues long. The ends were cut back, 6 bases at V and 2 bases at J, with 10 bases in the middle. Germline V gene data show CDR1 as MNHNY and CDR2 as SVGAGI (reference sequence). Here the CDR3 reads CASSLGANTEAFF. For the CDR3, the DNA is TGTGCCAGCAGCCTCGGAGCAAACACTGAAGCTTTCTTT.

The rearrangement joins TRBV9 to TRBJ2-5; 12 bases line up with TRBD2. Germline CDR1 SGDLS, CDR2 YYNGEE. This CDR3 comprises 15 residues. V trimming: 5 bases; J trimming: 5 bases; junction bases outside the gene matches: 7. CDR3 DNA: TGTGCCAGCAGTTCTAGCGGGGGGGCCGGGGAGACCCAGTACTTC. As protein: CASSSSGGAGETQYF.

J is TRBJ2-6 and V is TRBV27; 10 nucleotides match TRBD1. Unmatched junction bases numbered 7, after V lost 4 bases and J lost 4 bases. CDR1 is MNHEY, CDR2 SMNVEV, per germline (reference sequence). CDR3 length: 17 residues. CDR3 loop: CASSSGQGDLGANVLTF. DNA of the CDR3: TGTGCCAGCAGTTCCGGACAGGGGGATCTCGGGGCCAACGTCCTGACTTTC.

The DNA for the CDR3 is TGTGCCGACAGGGGGTACAATGAGCAGTTCTTC. It is translated as CADRGYNEQFF. This chain connects TRBV2 to TRBJ2-1, with 9 positions matching TRBD1. The CDR3 runs to 11 residues. CDR1 is SNHLY and CDR2 is FYNNEI in the germline V gene. The J segment lost 4 bases and the V segment lost 11 bases, leaving 0 bases of the junction unmatched. Full variable domain (remainder filled in from reference TRBV2 and TRBJ2-1): EPEVTQTPSHQVTQMGQEVILRCVPISNHLYFYWYRQILGQKVEFLVSFYNNEISEKSEIFDDQFSVERPDGSNFTLKIRSTKLEDSAMYFCADRGYNEQFFGPGTRLTVL.

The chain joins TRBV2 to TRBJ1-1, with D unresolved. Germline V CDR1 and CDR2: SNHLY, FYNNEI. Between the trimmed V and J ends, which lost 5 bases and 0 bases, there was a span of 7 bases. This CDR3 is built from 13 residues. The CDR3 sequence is CASSRSLNTEAFF. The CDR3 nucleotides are TGTGCCAGCAGTCGGTCGTTGAACACTGAAGCTTTCTTT. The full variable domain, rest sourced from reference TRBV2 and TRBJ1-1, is EPEVTQTPSHQVTQMGQEVILRCVPISNHLYFYWYRQILGQKVEFLVSFYNNEISEKSEIFDDQFSVERPDGSNFTLKIRSTKLEDSAMYFCASSRSLNTEAFFGQGTRLTVV.

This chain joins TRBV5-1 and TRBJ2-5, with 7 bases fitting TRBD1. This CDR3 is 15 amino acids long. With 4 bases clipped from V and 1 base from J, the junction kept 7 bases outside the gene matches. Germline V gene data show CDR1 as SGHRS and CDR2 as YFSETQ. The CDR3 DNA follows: TGCGCCAGCAGCGGCCCAACAGGGGTCCAAGAGACCCAGTACTTC. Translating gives CASSGPTGVQETQYF.

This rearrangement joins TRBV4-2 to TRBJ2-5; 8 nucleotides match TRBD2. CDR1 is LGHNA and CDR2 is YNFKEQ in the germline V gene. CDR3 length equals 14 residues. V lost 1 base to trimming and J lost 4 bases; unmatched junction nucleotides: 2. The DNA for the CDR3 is TGTGCCAGCAGCCAAGCCGGGGGGGGAGAGACCCAGTACTTC. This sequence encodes CASSQAGGGETQYF.

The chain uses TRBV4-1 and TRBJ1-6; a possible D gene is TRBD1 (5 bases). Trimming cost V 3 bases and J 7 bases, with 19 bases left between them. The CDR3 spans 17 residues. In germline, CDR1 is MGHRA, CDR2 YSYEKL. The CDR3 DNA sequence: TGCGCCAGCAGCCAGTCTCCGCTAGGAGGGGACAATTCACCCCTCCACTTT. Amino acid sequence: CASSQSPLGGDNSPLHF.

DNA of the CDR3: TGTGCCAGCAGCTTAGACTGGAGGGGCAACGTCCTGACTTTC. This translates into CASSLDWRGNVLTF. The V call is TRBV11-2, the J call TRBJ2-6; tentative D call: TRBD2 (6 bases). Germline CDR1 SGHAT, CDR2 FQNNGV. Trimming took off 0 bases at V and 9 bases at J, with 9 bases between the two ends. The CDR3 covers 14 residues.

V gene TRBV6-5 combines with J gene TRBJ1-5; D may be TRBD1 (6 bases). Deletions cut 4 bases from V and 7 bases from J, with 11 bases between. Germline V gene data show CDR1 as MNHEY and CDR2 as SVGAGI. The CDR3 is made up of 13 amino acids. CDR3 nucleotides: TGTGCCAGCAGTTCCACAGGGTTACAGCCCCAGCATTTT. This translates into CASSSTGLQPQHF.